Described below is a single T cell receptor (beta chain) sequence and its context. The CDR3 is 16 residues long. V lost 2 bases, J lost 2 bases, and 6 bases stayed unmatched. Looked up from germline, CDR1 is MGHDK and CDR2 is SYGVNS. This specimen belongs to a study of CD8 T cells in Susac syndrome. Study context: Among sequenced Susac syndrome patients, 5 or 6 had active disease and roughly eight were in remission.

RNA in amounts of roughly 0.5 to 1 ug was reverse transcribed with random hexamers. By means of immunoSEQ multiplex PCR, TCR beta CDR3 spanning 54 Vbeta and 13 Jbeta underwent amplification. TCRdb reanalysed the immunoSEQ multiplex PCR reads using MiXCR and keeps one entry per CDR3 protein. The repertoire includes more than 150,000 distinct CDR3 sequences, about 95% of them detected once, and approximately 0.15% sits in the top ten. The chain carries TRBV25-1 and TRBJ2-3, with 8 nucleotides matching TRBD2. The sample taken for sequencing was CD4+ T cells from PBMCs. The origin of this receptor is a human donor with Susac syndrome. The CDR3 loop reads CASSEGAGGPTDTQYF. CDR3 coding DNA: TGTGCCAGCAGTGAAGGGGCGGGGGGCCCCACAGATACGCAGTATTTT.